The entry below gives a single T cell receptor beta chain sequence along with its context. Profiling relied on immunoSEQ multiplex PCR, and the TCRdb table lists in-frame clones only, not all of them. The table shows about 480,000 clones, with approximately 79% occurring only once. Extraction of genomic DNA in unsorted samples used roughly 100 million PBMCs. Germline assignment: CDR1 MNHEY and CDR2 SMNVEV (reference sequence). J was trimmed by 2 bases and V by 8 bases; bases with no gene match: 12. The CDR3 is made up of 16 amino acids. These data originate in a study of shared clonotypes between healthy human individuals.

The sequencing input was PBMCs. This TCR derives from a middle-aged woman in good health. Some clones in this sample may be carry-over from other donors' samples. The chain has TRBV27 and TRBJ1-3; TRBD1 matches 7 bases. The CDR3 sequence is CASWTRQGVTGNTIYF. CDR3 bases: TGTGCCAGCTGGACCCGACAGGGTGTTACTGGAAACACCATATATTTT.